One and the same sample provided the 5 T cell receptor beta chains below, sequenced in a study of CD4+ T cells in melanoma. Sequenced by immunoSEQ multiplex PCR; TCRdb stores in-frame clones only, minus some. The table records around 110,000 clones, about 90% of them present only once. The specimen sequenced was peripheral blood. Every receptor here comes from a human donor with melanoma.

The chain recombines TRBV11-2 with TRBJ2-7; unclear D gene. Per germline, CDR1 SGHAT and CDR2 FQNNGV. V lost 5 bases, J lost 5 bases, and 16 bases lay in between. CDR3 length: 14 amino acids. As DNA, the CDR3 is TGTGCCAGCAGCCTAGGGCTAGGGTTCCACGAGCAGTACTTC. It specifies CASSLGLGFHEQYF.

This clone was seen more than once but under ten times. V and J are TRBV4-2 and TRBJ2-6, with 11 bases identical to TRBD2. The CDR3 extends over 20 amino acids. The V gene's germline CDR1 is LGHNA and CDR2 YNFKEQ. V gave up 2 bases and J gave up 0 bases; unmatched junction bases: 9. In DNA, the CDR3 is TGTGCCAGCAGCCAAAGGCTAGCGGGAGGACCAAGCTCTGGGGCCAACGTCCTGACTTTC. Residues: CASSQRLAGGPSSGANVLTF.

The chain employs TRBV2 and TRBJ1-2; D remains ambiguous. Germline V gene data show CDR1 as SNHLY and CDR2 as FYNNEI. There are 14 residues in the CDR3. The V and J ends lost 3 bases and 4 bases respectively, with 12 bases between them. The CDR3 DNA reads TGTGCCAGCAGTGAGCCAGACTATACCTATGGCTACACCTTC. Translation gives CASSEPDYTYGYTF.

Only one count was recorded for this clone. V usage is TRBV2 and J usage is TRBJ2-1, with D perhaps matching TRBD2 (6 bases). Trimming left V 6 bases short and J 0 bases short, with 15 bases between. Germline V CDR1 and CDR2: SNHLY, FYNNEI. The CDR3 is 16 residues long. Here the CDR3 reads CASRSPLAYSYNEQFF. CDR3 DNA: TGTGCCAGCAGGTCCCCCCTAGCGTACTCCTACAATGAGCAGTTCTTC.

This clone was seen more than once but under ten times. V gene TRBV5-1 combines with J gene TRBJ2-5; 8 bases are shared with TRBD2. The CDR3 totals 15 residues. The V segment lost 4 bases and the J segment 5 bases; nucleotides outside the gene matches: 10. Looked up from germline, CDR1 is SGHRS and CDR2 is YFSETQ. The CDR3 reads CASSLWTGGGETQYF. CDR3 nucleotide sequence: TGCGCCAGCAGCCTCTGGACGGGAGGGGGGGAGACCCAGTACTTC.